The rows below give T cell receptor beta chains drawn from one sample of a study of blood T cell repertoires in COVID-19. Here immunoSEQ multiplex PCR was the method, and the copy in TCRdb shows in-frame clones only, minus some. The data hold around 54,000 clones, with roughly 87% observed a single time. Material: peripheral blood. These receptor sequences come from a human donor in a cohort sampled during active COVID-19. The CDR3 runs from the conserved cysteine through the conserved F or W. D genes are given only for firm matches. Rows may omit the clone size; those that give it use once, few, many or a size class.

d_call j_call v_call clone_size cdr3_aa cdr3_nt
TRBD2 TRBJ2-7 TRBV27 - CASSLGAGLSYEQYF TGTGCCAGCAGCCTCGGAGCGGGACTCTCCTACGAGCAGTACTTC
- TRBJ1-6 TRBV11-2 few CASSRRVGSGSPLHF TGTGCCAGCAGCCGGCGGGTAGGGAGTGGTTCACCCCTCCACTTT
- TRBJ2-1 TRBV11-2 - CASSLDVRTRLSEQFF TGTGCCAGCAGCTTAGATGTCCGGACAAGGTTAAGTGAGCAGTTCTTC
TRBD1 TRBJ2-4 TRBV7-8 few CASSLVRRTGKNIQYF TGTGCCAGCAGCTTAGTTCGGCGGACAGGGAAAAACATTCAGTACTTC
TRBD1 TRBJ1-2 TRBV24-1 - CATSDYGTGHGYTF TGTGCCACCAGTGATTACGGGACAGGGCATGGCTACACCTTC
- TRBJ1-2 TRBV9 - CASTTGGRNGYTF TGTGCCAGCACCACGGGGGGGCGGAATGGCTACACCTTC
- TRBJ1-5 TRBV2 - CASSDRPSDQPQHF TGTGCCAGCAGTGACAGGCCCTCTGATCAGCCCCAGCATTTT
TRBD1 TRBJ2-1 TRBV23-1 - CASSRGWDRYLFNEQFF TGCGCCAGCAGTCGTGGGTGGGACAGATACCTTTTCAATGAGCAGTTCTTC
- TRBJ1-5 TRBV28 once CASSLWTLVQGQPQHF TGTGCCAGCAGCCTCTGGACCCTCGTTCAGGGTCAGCCCCAGCATTTT
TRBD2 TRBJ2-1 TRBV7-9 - CASSLLASGIGNEQFF TGTGCCAGCAGCTTATTGGCTAGCGGGATTGGCAATGAGCAGTTCTTC
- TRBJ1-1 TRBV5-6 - CASSPLGAMNTEAFF TGTGCCAGCAGCCCCCTCGGTGCCATGAACACTGAAGCTTTCTTT
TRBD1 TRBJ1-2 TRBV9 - CASRFGQGGGYTF TGTGCCAGCAGATTTGGACAGGGCGGGGGCTACACCTTC
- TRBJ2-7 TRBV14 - CASSQDIEQYF TGTGCCAGCAGCCAAGACATCGAGCAGTACTTC
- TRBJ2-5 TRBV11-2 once CASSPTPIPRATEGETQYF TGTGCCAGCAGCCCTACCCCTATACCCCGGGCCACGGAGGGTGAGACCCAGTACTTC
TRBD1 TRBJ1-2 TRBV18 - CASSPTGNYGYTF TGTGCCAGCTCACCGACAGGGAACTATGGCTACACCTTC
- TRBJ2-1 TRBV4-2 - CASSQDAWETYNEQFF TGTGCCAGCAGCCAAGATGCGTGGGAGACCTACAATGAGCAGTTCTTC
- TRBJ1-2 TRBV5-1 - CASSLGEVYGYTF TGCGCCAGCAGCCTTGGGGAGGTCTATGGCTACACCTTC
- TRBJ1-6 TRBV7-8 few CASSLERTDNSPLHF TGTGCCAGCAGCTTAGAAAGGACAGATAATTCACCCCTCCACTTT
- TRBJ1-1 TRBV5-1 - CASSLGAGKTEAFF TGCGCCAGCAGCTTGGGGGCAGGGAAAACTGAAGCTTTCTTT
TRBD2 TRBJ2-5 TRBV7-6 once CASSLSAGVGLETQYF TGTGCCAGCAGCTTATCAGCGGGAGTGGGGCTGGAGACCCAGTACTTC
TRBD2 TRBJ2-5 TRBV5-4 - CASSGGLAGVGETQYF TGTGCCAGCAGCGGGGGACTAGCGGGAGTGGGAGAGACCCAGTACTTC
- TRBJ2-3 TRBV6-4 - CASSDSGGLADTQYF TGTGCCAGCAGTGACTCGGGGGGGCTGGCAGATACGCAGTATTTT
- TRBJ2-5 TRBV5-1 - CASSPGGGETQYF TGCGCCAGCAGCCCAGGTGGTGGGGAGACCCAGTACTTC
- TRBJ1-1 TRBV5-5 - CASSSSRVNTEAFF TGTGCCAGCAGCTCCTCCAGGGTGAACACTGAAGCTTTCTTT
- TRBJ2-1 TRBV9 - CASSVGYSSYNEQFF TGTGCCAGCAGCGTAGGGTACAGCTCCTACAATGAGCAGTTCTTC
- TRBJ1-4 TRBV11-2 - CASRPSGGFNEKLFF TGTGCCAGCAGGCCCAGTGGGGGCTTCAATGAAAAACTGTTTTTT
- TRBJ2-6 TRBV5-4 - CASSFRDSGANVLTF TGTGCCAGCAGCTTCCGGGATTCTGGGGCCAACGTCCTGACTTTC
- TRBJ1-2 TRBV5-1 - CASSLAGVDGGYTF TGCGCCAGCAGCTTAGCAGGGGTGGACGGTGGCTACACCTTC
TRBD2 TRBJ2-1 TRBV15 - CATSRGSSSGSYNEQFF TGTGCCACCAGCAGAGGGAGTTCTAGCGGCTCCTACAATGAGCAGTTCTTC
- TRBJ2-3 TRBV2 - CASSERRGRSDTQYF TGTGCCAGCAGTGAACGAAGGGGTCGGTCAGATACGCAGTATTTT
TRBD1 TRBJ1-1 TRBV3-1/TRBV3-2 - CASSHGRLGQEAFF TGTGCCAGCAGCCACGGTAGGCTGGGACAGGAAGCTTTCTTT
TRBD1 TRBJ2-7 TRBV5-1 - CASSAQGASYEQYF TGCGCCAGCAGTGCCCAGGGGGCTTCTTACGAGCAGTACTTC
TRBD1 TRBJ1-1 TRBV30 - CAWSRGPVTEAFF TGTGCCTGGAGCAGGGGGCCGGTCACTGAAGCTTTCTTT
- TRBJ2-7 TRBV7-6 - CASSLNEGATYEQYF TGTGCCAGCAGCTTGAATGAAGGAGCGACCTACGAGCAGTACTTC
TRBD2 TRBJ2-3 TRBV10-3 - CAIRALAGAVDTQYF TGTGCCATCCGCGCATTAGCGGGAGCGGTAGATACGCAGTATTTT
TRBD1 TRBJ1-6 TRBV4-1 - CASSQGRGAGNSPLHF TGCGCCAGCAGCCAGGGCAGGGGGGCCGGGAATTCACCCCTCCACTTT
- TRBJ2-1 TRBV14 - CASSQVFGSLGNEQFF TGTGCCAGCAGCCAAGTTTTCGGGAGCTTGGGCAATGAGCAGTTCTTC
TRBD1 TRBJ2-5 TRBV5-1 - CASSWAGGPGETQYF TGCGCCAGCAGCTGGGCAGGGGGCCCCGGGGAGACCCAGTACTTC
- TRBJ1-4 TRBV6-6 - CASSYRAWANEKLFF TGTGCCAGCAGTTATCGAGCGTGGGCTAATGAAAAACTGTTTTTT
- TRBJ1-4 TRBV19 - CASSIRQINEKLFF TGTGCCAGTAGTATCCGACAGATTAATGAAAAACTGTTTTTT
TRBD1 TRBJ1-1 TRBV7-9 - CASRTGGDVWNTEAFF TGTGCCAGCAGGACAGGGGGCGATGTTTGGAACACTGAAGCTTTCTTT
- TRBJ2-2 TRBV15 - CATSEQTGYTGELFF TGTGCCACCAGCGAACAAACAGGCTACACCGGGGAGCTGTTTTTT
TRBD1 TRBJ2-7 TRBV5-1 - CASSLVGTGTSYEQYF TGCGCCAGCAGCTTGGTGGGGACAGGCACGTCCTACGAGCAGTACTTC
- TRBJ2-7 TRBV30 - CAWGRQGHEQYF TGTGCCTGGGGTCGTCAGGGCCACGAGCAGTACTTC
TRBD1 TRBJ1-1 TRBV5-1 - CASSPLGTETEAFF TGCGCCAGCAGCCCACTTGGGACAGAGACTGAAGCTTTCTTT
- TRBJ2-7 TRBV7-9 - CASSLGQGNYEQYF TGTGCCAGCAGCTTAGGGCAGGGGAATTACGAGCAGTACTTC
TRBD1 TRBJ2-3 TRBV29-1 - CSGLTGESPDTQYF TGCAGCGGCCTTACAGGGGAGTCCCCAGATACGCAGTATTTT